The rows below give T cell receptor beta chains drawn from one sample of a study of T cell responses to AZD1222 COVID-19 vaccine. Libraries were prepared by immunoSEQ multiplex PCR; TCRdb keeps only in-frame clonotypes and omits some of them. Counted here are 150,000 to 200,000 clones, over 75% occurring once; the ten biggest clones make up approximately 3%. Material: peripheral blood, obtained on day 0 of AZD1222 vaccination. The receptors stem from an adult in good health. Each CDR3 is given with its conserved first and last residue. The D gene is left open where the match is weak. A clone size is listed for some rows: how often the clone was seen (once, few, many), or a class if it is expanded.

j_call v_call d_call clone_size cdr3_nt cdr3_aa
TRBJ1-2 TRBV9 TRBD1 . TGTGCCAGCAGCCCTCGGGACAGTGGCTATGGCTACACCTTC CASSPRDSGYGYTF
TRBJ1-2 TRBV25-1 TRBD1 . TGTGCCAGCAGTCCCCCGGGACAGGGGTTCGGCTACACCTTC CASSPPGQGFGYTF
TRBJ1-2 TRBV19 . . TGTGCCAGTAGTATCGAGCACAGGTCATATGGCTACACCTTC CASSIEHRSYGYTF
TRBJ1-2 TRBV19 . once TGTGCCAGTAGCCCAGGGGAGCGACTGGTCTCTGGCTACACCTTC CASSPGERLVSGYTF
TRBJ2-1 TRBV6-4 TRBD2 once TGTGCCAGCAGTCCATGGACTAGCGGGGGGCGACCGTCACTCTACAATGAGCAGTTCTTC CASSPWTSGGRPSLYNEQFF
TRBJ1-1 TRBV7-8 . . TGTGCCAGCAGCTTAGGGTGGGCGAACACTGAAGCTTTCTTT CASSLGWANTEAFF
TRBJ1-5 TRBV7-2 . . TGTGCCAGCAGTCCCGGACAACGCAATCAGCCCCAGCATTTT CASSPGQRNQPQHF
TRBJ2-2 TRBV11-2 TRBD2 . TGTGCCAGCAGTAACGCGGGGGGCACCGGGGAGCTGTTTTTT CASSNAGGTGELFF
TRBJ1-1 TRBV7-9 . . TGTGCCAGCAGCCAAAGGCCCAGGGTGGCAGCTTTCTTT CASSQRPRVAAFF
TRBJ2-1 TRBV5-4 . once TGTGCCAGCAGCTTGCCAGGATCTACCTACAATGAGCAGTTCTTC CASSLPGSTYNEQFF
TRBJ1-6 TRBV7-2 . . TGTGCCAGCAGCCAAGGTTCTAACAGGGCGAAAGGGTCACCCCTCCACTTT CASSQGSNRAKGSPLHF
TRBJ1-2 TRBV5-8 . . TGTGCCAGCAGGATATACCCAGGCGGCTATGGCTACACCTTC CASRIYPGGYGYTF
TRBJ1-6 TRBV2 . . TGTGCCAGCAGTGGGGTCCAAATCAATAGTTCACCCCTCCACTTT CASSGVQINSSPLHF
TRBJ1-4 TRBV15 . . TGTGCCACCAGCAGTGTTGGCAGGAGTAATGAAAAACTGTTTTTT CATSSVGRSNEKLFF
TRBJ1-5 TRBV6-5 TRBD1 . TGTGCCAGCAGGAGAACAGGGGGCGGCAATCAGCCCCAGCATTTT CASRRTGGGNQPQHF
TRBJ1-1 TRBV20-1 . . TGCAGTGCAAGGGGAGAGACTGAAGCTTTCTTT CSARGETEAFF
TRBJ1-5 TRBV4-3 . . TGCGCCAGCAGCCAAGATCGGTCAGAGCCCCAGCATTTT CASSQDRSEPQHF
TRBJ1-2 TRBV7-2 TRBD1 once TGTGCCAGCAGCCCAACGGCTGGACAGGGGTCTGGCTACACCTTC CASSPTAGQGSGYTF
TRBJ1-5 TRBV3-1/TRBV3-2 TRBD1 once TGTGCCAGCCCCAGGGGGGGGATTCAGCCCCAGCATTTT CASPRGGIQPQHF
TRBJ1-5 TRBV27 . . TGTGCCAGCTGCCGGGACGGACCCAATCAGCCCCAGCATTTT CASCRDGPNQPQHF
TRBJ2-3 TRBV9 . . TGTGCCAGCAGTTTGGACCGGGGCATTCATACGCAGTATTTT CASSLDRGIHTQYF